This T cell receptor beta chain is from a study of T cell clusters in autoimmune cytopenias. Study conclusions and caveats: A dominant lymphoma-associated repertoire apparently masked the cluster-lack signature in secondary cytopenia versus chronic lymphocytic leukemia. Clustering suggested that physiological T cell clusters were missing in primary autoimmune cytopenia patients.

This clonotype is called medium-sized based on its frequency. No antigen is known for it. TRB was amplified from 250 ng of peripheral blood genomic DNA per sample. One tube held mixed TRB-A and TRB-B primer pools for touch-down PCR. TCRdb reprocessed the multiplex PCR reads; each CDR3 protein has one entry and no DNA is given. The table counts a few thousand distinct CDR3 sequences; roughly 71% lies in the top ten. This sample was also put to use in a study of T cell repertoires in aging, cancer and after chemotherapy. In that study: Paired samples before and after chemotherapy came from chronic lymphocytic leukemia patients on fludarabine- or bendamustine-based regimens. Across the chemotherapy interval, each cancer cohort showed higher median generation probability, suggesting thymic rebound.

This receptor was taken from a human donor with an autoimmune cytopenia or autoimmune hepatitis (not recorded which). The sample comprised peripheral blood.

CDR3 amino acids: CSVNLGDGYTF. The chain joins TRBV29-1 to TRBJ1-2; the TCRdb D gene call, TRBD1, has no DNA to confirm it. The CDR3 consists of 11 residues. The germline gives CDR1 SQVTM, CDR2 ANQGSEA. The full variable domain, with the rest looked up from reference TRBV29-1 and TRBJ1-2, is SAVISQKPSRDICQRGTSLTIQCQVDSQVTMMFWYRQQPGQSLTLIATANQGSEATYESGFVIDKFPISRPNLTFSTLTVSNMSPEDSSIYLCSVNLGDGYTFGSGTRLTVV.